A single sample gave rise to the 32 T cell receptor beta chains below, sequenced in a study of blood T cell repertoires in COVID-19. TCRdb's copy holds only in-frame clones and misses some; the assay was immunoSEQ multiplex PCR. The sample has about 130,000 clones; about 79% are singletons. The sequenced sample was PBMCs or T cells enriched from blood (not recorded which). All receptors derive from a man over 45 who had recovered from COVID-19.

The chain recombines TRBV7-9 with TRBJ2-2; D is uncertain. The germline gives CDR1 SEHNR, CDR2 FQNEAQ (reference sequence). This CDR3 comprises 12 residues. Between the trimmed V and J ends, which lost 4 bases and 6 bases, there was a span of 6 bases. CDR3 nucleotide sequence: TGTGCCAGCAGCTCGGGTGCCGGGGAGCTGTTTTTT. It yields the protein CASSSGAGELFF.

The chain combines TRBV6-5 with TRBJ1-4; weak D call: TRBD1 (6 bases). Germline V gene data show CDR1 as MNHEY and CDR2 as SVGAGI. The CDR3 has 16 amino acids. The V gene lost 4 bases and the J gene lost 8 bases, with 20 bases spanning the gap. In DNA form, the CDR3 reads TGTGCCAGCAGTTCCTACACAGGGCCCATGCGGGAAAAACTGTTTTTT. Translation: CASSSYTGPMREKLFF.

The V and J genes are TRBV7-8 and TRBJ2-7; 9 bases line up with TRBD2. The V and J ends lost 5 bases and 0 bases, in that order; junction bases with no gene match: 5. CDR3 size: 15 residues. Germline-derived CDR1 and CDR2 are SGHVS and FQNEAQ. The CDR3 protein is CASSALAGSSYEQYF. The CDR3 DNA sequence: TGTGCCAGCAGCGCCCTAGCGGGGAGCTCCTACGAGCAGTACTTC.

The V call is TRBV7-2, the J call TRBJ2-1, with 11 bases matching TRBD2. V lost 4 bases to trimming and J lost 4 bases; unmatched junction nucleotides: 12. CDR3 length: 18 amino acids. The germline V gene has CDR1 SGHTA and CDR2 FQGNSA. The CDR3 coding sequence is TGTGCCAGCAGCTCAGAGGGGCTAGCGGGGGGAAAATACAATGAGCAGTTCTTC. Amino acid sequence: CASSSEGLAGGKYNEQFF.

CDR3 region: CASSPNGGETQYF. The CDR3 DNA reads TGTGCCAGCAGCCCCAACGGCGGAGAGACCCAGTACTTC. The V gene is TRBV2, the J gene TRBJ2-5; D ambiguous. The CDR3 has 13 residues. V was pared by 6 bases and J by 4 bases, with 12 bases between. Germline loops: CDR1 SNHLY, CDR2 FYNNEI.

The V call is TRBV29-1, the J call TRBJ2-3; D is undetermined. The CDR3 is 11 amino acids. Germline V CDR1 and CDR2: SQVTM, ANQGSEA. V was cut by 5 bases and J by 2 bases, with 5 bases left in between. CDR3 nucleotide sequence: TGCAGCGTTCGTTTCACAGATACGCAGTATTTT. Translating it yields CSVRFTDTQYF.

The gene calls are TRBV2 and TRBJ2-2, with 8 bases fitting TRBD1. CDR3 size: 15 residues. CDR1 is SNHLY, CDR2 FYNNEI, per germline. V lost 5 bases to trimming and J lost 5 bases; unmatched junction nucleotides: 7. The CDR3 DNA reads as TGTGCCAGCAGTCAGGACAGGGCCCGGACCGGGGAGCTGTTTTTT. Residues: CASSQDRARTGELFF.

This clone appeared a single time. CDR3 residues: CASFGQGERTEAFF. DNA for the CDR3: TGCGCCAGCTTCGGACAGGGGGAACGCACTGAAGCTTTCTTT. The V call is TRBV5-1, the J call TRBJ1-1, with 10 bases aligning to TRBD1. Germline V gives CDR1 SGHRS, CDR2 YFSETQ. This CDR3 region has 14 residues. With V trimmed by 7 bases and J by 4 bases, 7 bases remained unmatched. The full variable domain, its missing parts supplied by reference TRBV5-1 and TRBJ1-1, is KAGVTQTPRYLIKTRGQQVTLSCSPISGHRSVSWYQQTPGQGLQFLFEYFSETQRNKGNFPGRFSGRQFSNSRSEMNVSTLELGDSALYLCASFGQGERTEAFFGQGTRLTVV.

The rearrangement uses TRBV5-1 and TRBJ1-2; 10 nucleotides agree with TRBD1. The J segment lost 3 bases and the V segment lost 2 bases, leaving 4 bases of the junction unmatched. Germline CDR1 reads SGHRS; CDR2 reads YFSETQ. The CDR3 length is 15 residues. CDR3 amino acids: CASSFQGQGHYGYTF. The CDR3, as DNA: TGCGCCAGCAGCTTTCAGGGACAGGGGCACTATGGCTACACCTTC.

The V and J genes are TRBV7-2 and TRBJ2-7, with D perhaps TRBD1 (5 bases). Between the trimmed V and J ends, which lost 5 bases and 1 base, there was a span of 12 bases. CDR1 is SGHTA, CDR2 FQGNSA, per germline. This CDR3 is built from 14 residues. CDR3 DNA sequence: TGTGCCAGCAGCCCCCAGGGTGGGTCCTACGAGCAGTACTTC. Translated, it gives CASSPQGGSYEQYF.

The genes are TRBV20-1 and TRBJ1-2; 7 nucleotides line up with TRBD1. The V segment lost 8 bases and the J segment 8 bases; nucleotides outside the gene matches: 8. CDR3 size: 11 residues. The germline V gene has CDR1 DFQATT and CDR2 SNEGSKA (reference sequence). CDR3 nucleotide sequence: TGCAGTCCAACAGGGGACCGGGGCTACACCTTC. Encoded protein: CSPTGDRGYTF.

The chain carries TRBV18 and TRBJ1-3; no reliable D call. The CDR3 length is 14 residues. The germline CDR1 and CDR2 sequences are KGHSH and LQKENI. V shed 2 bases and J shed 8 bases, with 13 bases lying between them. Here the CDR3 reads CASSPWSGGDTIYF. In nucleotides, the CDR3 is TGTGCCAGCTCACCATGGTCGGGAGGCGACACCATATATTTT.

This chain joins TRBV5-1 and TRBJ1-2, with D possibly matching TRBD1 (6 bases). Trimming left V 4 bases short and J 0 bases short, with 13 bases between. The CDR3 contains 15 residues. Per the germline V gene, CDR1 is SGHRS and CDR2 is YFSETQ. CDR3 nucleotides: TGCGCCAGCAGCGCCGAGGGGGTAGCTAACTATGGCTACACCTTC. Its translation is CASSAEGVANYGYTF.

The chain is built from TRBV18 and TRBJ1-5, with D unresolved. Trimming took 5 bases from V and 7 from J, leaving 18 bases between them. Germline CDR1 KGHSH, CDR2 LQKENI. The CDR3 contains 15 residues. The CDR3 DNA is TGTGCCAGCTCAGCCAACGTCGGGGAAGGACAGCCCCAGCATTTT. Protein product: CASSANVGEGQPQHF.

The chain is built from TRBV7-9 and TRBJ1-1, with TRBD1 as a possible D gene (5 bases). The germline V and J ends were trimmed by 5 bases and 0 bases, with 10 bases remaining between them. This CDR3 contains 14 residues. Germline V gene sequence: CDR1 SEHNR, CDR2 FQNEAQ (reference sequence). CDR3 residues: CASSVGAVNTEAFF. CDR3 in DNA: TGTGCCAGCAGCGTTGGGGCCGTGAACACTGAAGCTTTCTTT.

The V and J genes are TRBV4-1 and TRBJ1-2; D is unresolved. The CDR3 consists of 15 residues. Trimming removed 1 base from V and 3 bases from J, with 12 bases in between. Germline loops: CDR1 MGHRA, CDR2 YSYEKL. CDR3 coding DNA: TGCGCCAGCAGCCAAGGAATAGTGGTGCACTATGGCTACACCTTC. Protein product: CASSQGIVVHYGYTF.

The genes are TRBV6-4 and TRBJ2-5; no clear D. CDR3 size: 12 residues. The germline CDR1 and CDR2 sequences are MRHNA and SNTAGT. V lost 3 bases to trimming and J lost 7 bases, with 9 bases between them. CDR3 protein: CASSDQGGTQYF. CDR3 DNA sequence: TGTGCCAGCAGTGATCAAGGCGGGACCCAGTACTTC.

The V gene is TRBV9, the J gene TRBJ1-4; D unresolved. The CDR3 extends over 14 amino acids. Germline loops: CDR1 SGDLS, CDR2 YYNGEE. Trimming shortened V by 4 bases and J by 2 bases, and 9 bases separated the two germline ends. The CDR3: CASSTSGTNEKLFF. CDR3 DNA: TGTGCCAGCAGCACGTCCGGGACTAATGAAAAACTGTTTTTT.

The J gene is TRBJ1-6, the V gene TRBV19; 7 bases line up with TRBD1. This CDR3 is built from 14 residues. V lost 9 bases, J lost 7 bases, and 9 bases stayed unmatched. Germline CDR1 is LNHDA and CDR2 is SQIVND (reference sequence). Here the CDR3 reads CASEKQGLNSPLHF. CDR3 nucleotide sequence: TGTGCCAGCGAGAAACAGGGGTTGAATTCACCCCTCCACTTT.

This clone was counted a single time. This chain connects TRBV6-2 or TRBV6-3 to TRBJ1-2, with D hard to call. Germline values: CDR1 MNHEY, CDR2 SVGEGT. The CDR3 spans 14 residues. Trimming cost V 4 bases and J 2 bases, with 11 bases left between them. Here the CDR3 DNA reads TGTGCCAGCAGTTCTCGGGAGGAAAACTATGGCTACACCTTC. It yields the protein CASSSREENYGYTF.

The DNA for the CDR3 is TGTGCCAGCAGCCAGTTCTCACAGGGTCGGAACACTGAAGCTTTCTTT. Residues: CASSQFSQGRNTEAFF. The V call is TRBV14, the J call TRBJ1-1; D is perhaps TRBD1 (6 bases). The germline V gene encodes CDR1 SGHDN and CDR2 FVKESK. The CDR3 spans 16 residues. Trimming took off 3 bases at V and 1 base at J, with 15 bases between the two ends.

V and J are TRBV27 and TRBJ1-5, with D possibly matching TRBD1 (6 bases). Looked up from germline, CDR1 is MNHEY and CDR2 is SMNVEV (reference sequence). This CDR3 is built from 14 residues. V shed 2 bases and J shed 4 bases, with 9 bases lying between them. The CDR3 reads CASSLEGGNQPQHF. CDR3 sequence (DNA): TGTGCCAGCAGTTTAGAGGGGGGGAATCAGCCCCAGCATTTT.

This clone was seen only once. CDR3 amino acids: CASSLQGAVNTEAFF. The CDR3 nucleotides are TGTGCCAGCAGTCTCCAGGGGGCGGTGAACACTGAAGCTTTCTTT. The chain combines TRBV6-2 or TRBV6-3 with TRBJ1-1; 8 positions agree with TRBD1. The CDR3 spans 15 residues. From germline, CDR1 is MNHEY and CDR2 SVGEGT. With V trimmed by 5 bases and J by 0 bases, 5 bases remained unmatched.

The CDR3 DNA reads TGTGCCAGCAGTCTAGCGGGGGGCTTCACAGATACGCAGTATTTT. Translation gives CASSLAGGFTDTQYF. The rearrangement uses TRBV6-5 and TRBJ2-3; 11 nucleotides match TRBD2. The CDR3 contains 15 residues. In germline, CDR1 is MNHEY, CDR2 SVGAGI. The V segment lost 5 bases and the J segment 2 bases; nucleotides outside the gene matches: 3.

The V and J genes are TRBV11-2 and TRBJ2-1; TRBD1 matches at 7 bases. After removal of 5 bases from V and 1 base from J, the junction contained 5 bases not matched to a gene. From germline, CDR1 is SGHAT and CDR2 FQNNGV. The CDR3 loop spans 15 amino acids. CDR3 sequence (DNA): TGTGCCAGCAGCCCAAGGGACAGTTCCTACAATGAGCAGTTCTTC. This translates into CASSPRDSSYNEQFF. The whole variable domain, filled in from reference TRBV11-2 and TRBJ2-1, reads EAGVAQSPRYKIIEKRQSVAFWCNPISGHATLYWYQQILGQGPKLLIQFQNNGVVDDSQLPKDRFSAERLKGVDSTLKIQPAKLEDSAVYLCASSPRDSSYNEQFFGPGTRLTVL.

The J gene is TRBJ1-4, the V gene TRBV7-2; 9 nucleotides agree with TRBD1. The CDR3 covers 15 residues. V lost 6 bases to trimming and J lost 6 bases; unmatched junction nucleotides: 8. Germline lookup yields CDR1 SGHTA and CDR2 FQGNSA. The CDR3 reads CASRNTGGGDEKLFF. The CDR3 bases are TGTGCCAGCAGAAACACAGGGGGCGGAGATGAAAAACTGTTTTTT.

J is TRBJ2-4 and V is TRBV24-1, with 8 nucleotides matching TRBD1. This CDR3 comprises 17 residues. With V trimmed by 2 bases and J by 3 bases, 8 bases remained unmatched. CDR1 is KGHDR and CDR2 is SFDVKD in the germline V gene. The CDR3 region has the DNA TGTGCCACCAGTGATTCTACAGGGGGTCGGGGCAAAAACATTCAGTACTTC. It yields the protein CATSDSTGGRGKNIQYF.

This clone appeared a single time. CDR3 amino acids: CATSRAPGRGTEAFF. The CDR3, as DNA: TGTGCCACCAGCAGAGCCCCCGGGCGGGGCACTGAAGCTTTCTTT. This chain joins TRBV15 and TRBJ1-1; D call uncertain. The CDR3 consists of 15 residues. Germline values: CDR1 LNHNV, CDR2 YYDKDF (reference sequence). V was cut by 1 base and J by 4 bases, with 13 bases left in between.

The chain has TRBV12-3 or TRBV12-4 and TRBJ1-1; 8 nucleotides agree with TRBD1. Unmatched junction bases numbered 5, after V lost 5 bases and J lost 6 bases. There are 13 residues in the CDR3. The CDR3 DNA follows: TGTGCCAGCAGTGTACAGGGGGGGGCTGAAGCTTTCTTT. This encodes CASSVQGGAEAFF.

CDR3 in amino acids: CASSLVSGVGTDTQYF. The CDR3 nucleotides are TGTGCCAGCAGCTTAGTGTCAGGGGTGGGCACAGATACGCAGTATTTT. This sequence joins TRBV7-2 and TRBJ2-3; possible D gene TRBD1, 6 bases. V lost 1 base, J lost 1 base, and 12 bases lay in between. Per germline, CDR1 SGHTA and CDR2 FQGNSA. This CDR3 is built from 16 residues.

On this clone itself: At one of its ends the junction is not consistent with the germline gene, which may arise from a read error. This chain connects TRBV7-7 to TRBJ2-5, with D possibly matching TRBD2 (6 bases). Germline V lookup: CDR1 SSHAT, CDR2 FNYEAQ (reference sequence). The CDR3 is made up of 17 amino acids. CDR3 sequence (DNA): TGTGCTAGCAGCTCGTCCGGCGCTACAGTCCGGGGGGAGACCCAGTACTTC. Its protein is CASSSSGATVRGETQYF.

The chain carries TRBV19 and TRBJ1-2; 11 bases are a match to TRBD1. The V gene's germline CDR1 is LNHDA and CDR2 SQIVND (reference sequence). This CDR3 comprises 14 residues. J was trimmed by 3 bases and V by 6 bases; bases with no gene match: 3. The CDR3 is CASSGQGADYGYTF. In DNA, the CDR3 is TGTGCCAGTAGCGGACAGGGGGCGGACTATGGCTACACCTTC. Combining the CDR3 with reference TRBV19 and TRBJ1-2 gives the whole variable domain DGGITQSPKYLFRKEGQNVTLSCEQNLNHDAMYWYRQDPGQGLRLIYYSQIVNDFQKGDIAEGYSVSREKKESFPLTVTSAQKNPTAFYLCASSGQGADYGYTFGSGTRLTVV.